This TCR beta chain was recorded in a study of molecular identifiers for immune sequencing clone quantification. The ends were cut back, 8 bases at V and 3 bases at J, with 17 bases in the middle. This CDR3 comprises 14 residues. Germline V gene data show CDR1 as SEHNR and CDR2 as FQNEAQ (reference sequence). Via MiXCR, TCRdb re-called the PCR reads, giving one row per CDR3 protein. Of over 90,000 distinct CDR3 sequences in the sample, less than 35% were seen once. This clonotype was detected many times. V usage is TRBV7-9 and J usage is TRBJ2-7; either TRBD1 or TRBD2 may fit D (5 bases each). The sequence was collected from a human donor in good health. Some libraries in this study had Jurkat cell RNA spiked in. The specimen sequenced was naive CD8+ T cells from blood, with Jurkat cell RNA spiked in. This sample's subset: FACS-sorted CD8+CD4-CCR7+CD45RA+ naive T cells. CDR3 in amino acids: CASGSPGAFYEQYF. The CDR3 DNA follows: TGTGCCAGCGGATCCCCCGGGGCCTTCTACGAGCAGTACTTC.